A selection of T cell receptor beta chains follows, all from one sample in a study of beta chain features in type 1 diabetes. Some clones are missing from TCRdb's copy, which holds only in-frame ones; the method was immunoSEQ multiplex PCR. The table has 28,000 or so clones, approximately 64% seen once. Sequenced material: Tregs from blood. The receptors were sampled from a woman in her twenties or thirties with type 1 diabetes. Both conserved end residues are part of each CDR3. D genes are given only for firm matches. Only some rows state a clone size, as once, few, many or a class for expanded clones.

J gene: TRBJ2-3
clone size: .
V gene: TRBV29-1
D gene: .
CDR3 DNA: TGCAGCGTTGGCGACTTGGCGGGCACAGATACGCAGTATTTT
CDR3 protein: CSVGDLAGTDTQYF

J gene: TRBJ1-1
clone size: few
V gene: TRBV28
D gene: TRBD1
CDR3 DNA: TGTGCCATTGCTACAACAGGGGCCGGGGACACTGAAGCTTTCTTT
CDR3 protein: CAIATTGAGDTEAFF

J gene: TRBJ1-4
clone size: .
V gene: TRBV7-9
D gene: .
CDR3 DNA: TGTGCCAGCAGCTCCTGGAGCGGGAAACTGTTTTTT
CDR3 protein: CASSSWSGKLFF

J gene: TRBJ2-5
clone size: .
V gene: TRBV4-1
D gene: .
CDR3 DNA: TGCGCCAGCAGCGTTAGCGTTCGTGAGACCCAGTACTTC
CDR3 protein: CASSVSVRETQYF

J gene: TRBJ2-7
clone size: .
V gene: TRBV10-3
D gene: TRBD1
CDR3 DNA: TGTGCCATCACTCCGGACAGGGGGTTTTACGAGCAGTACTTC
CDR3 protein: CAITPDRGFYEQYF

J gene: TRBJ2-7
clone size: .
V gene: TRBV5-1
D gene: TRBD2
CDR3 DNA: TGCGCCAGCAGCTGGAGTAGCGGGAGTAGCCACGAGCAGTACTTC
CDR3 protein: CASSWSSGSSHEQYF

J gene: TRBJ2-7
clone size: .
V gene: TRBV9
D gene: TRBD2
CDR3 DNA: TGTGCCAGCAGCGTAGCTAGCGGGAGGGCCTACGAGCAGTACTTC
CDR3 protein: CASSVASGRAYEQYF

J gene: TRBJ1-2
clone size: few
V gene: TRBV18
D gene: .
CDR3 DNA: TGTGCCAGCTCAGCAGGGGATAACTATGGCTACACCTTC
CDR3 protein: CASSAGDNYGYTF

J gene: TRBJ2-7
clone size: .
V gene: TRBV18
D gene: TRBD2
CDR3 DNA: TGTGCCAGCTCGCAGTCTCGGACTAGCGGTCACGAGCAGTACTTC
CDR3 protein: CASSQSRTSGHEQYF

J gene: TRBJ1-2
clone size: .
V gene: TRBV28
D gene: .
CDR3 DNA: TGTGCCAGCAAACTATTTGGGGGCCTTGCCTATGGCTACACCTTC
CDR3 protein: CASKLFGGLAYGYTF

J gene: TRBJ1-2
clone size: .
V gene: TRBV4-1
D gene: .
CDR3 DNA: TGCGCCAGCAGCCAAGATGGAGGCAGGGGAGGCTACACCTTC
CDR3 protein: CASSQDGGRGGYTF

J gene: TRBJ1-1
clone size: few
V gene: TRBV10-3
D gene: TRBD1
CDR3 DNA: TGTGCCATCAGCGGGACAGGGGCCAAGAACACTGAAGCTTTCTTT
CDR3 protein: CAISGTGAKNTEAFF

J gene: TRBJ2-3
clone size: .
V gene: TRBV7-2
D gene: TRBD2
CDR3 DNA: TGTGCCAGCAGCTTAGTAGCGGGGAGCACAGATACGCAGTATTTT
CDR3 protein: CASSLVAGSTDTQYF

J gene: TRBJ2-7
clone size: .
V gene: TRBV6-1
D gene: .
CDR3 DNA: TGTGCCAGCCGAGCGCGGCTCGAGCAGTACTTC
CDR3 protein: CASRARLEQYF

J gene: TRBJ2-5
clone size: .
V gene: TRBV28
D gene: TRBD2
CDR3 DNA: TGTGCCAGCAGTACCGGTTCTAGCGGCCAAGAGACCCAGTACTTC
CDR3 protein: CASSTGSSGQETQYF

J gene: TRBJ1-2
clone size: .
V gene: TRBV5-4
D gene: .
CDR3 DNA: TGTGCCAGCGCGGCTAGCATACCAGGAAAGACCTATGGCTACACCTTC
CDR3 protein: CASAASIPGKTYGYTF

J gene: TRBJ1-1
clone size: .
V gene: TRBV19
D gene: TRBD1
CDR3 DNA: TGTGCCAGCTGCATGGGACAGGGCTTAGAAGCTTTCTTT
CDR3 protein: CASCMGQGLEAFF

J gene: TRBJ2-3
clone size: .
V gene: TRBV18
D gene: .
CDR3 DNA: TGTGCCAGCTCACTGGCGGTCGCAGATACGCAGTATTTT
CDR3 protein: CASSLAVADTQYF

J gene: TRBJ2-1
clone size: .
V gene: TRBV7-8
D gene: .
CDR3 DNA: TGTGCCAGCAGTTACCAGGGCAGTAGCTCCTACAATGAGCAGTTCTTC
CDR3 protein: CASSYQGSSSYNEQFF

J gene: TRBJ2-1
clone size: .
V gene: TRBV19
D gene: .
CDR3 DNA: TGTGCCAGTAGTATCGGATGGAGCGGCGAGCAGTTCTTC
CDR3 protein: CASSIGWSGEQFF

J gene: TRBJ2-2
clone size: .
V gene: TRBV5-4
D gene: .
CDR3 DNA: TGTGCCAGCAGCTTGGATTATTCTGCGAACACCGGGGAGCTGTTTTTT
CDR3 protein: CASSLDYSANTGELFF

J gene: TRBJ2-5
clone size: .
V gene: TRBV9
D gene: TRBD2
CDR3 DNA: TGTGCCAGCAGCGTAGCGGCGGGAGTAGGCGAGACCCAGTACTTC
CDR3 protein: CASSVAAGVGETQYF

J gene: TRBJ2-3
clone size: few
V gene: TRBV5-1
D gene: .
CDR3 DNA: TGCGCCAGCAGCTTGGCTAGCACCGAGGGCACAGATACGCAGTATTTT
CDR3 protein: CASSLASTEGTDTQYF

J gene: TRBJ2-7
clone size: .
V gene: TRBV29-1
D gene: .
CDR3 DNA: TGCAGCGTTGTAGCCGCTAGTTACTACGAGCAGTACTTC
CDR3 protein: CSVVAASYYEQYF

J gene: TRBJ2-7
clone size: .
V gene: TRBV23-1
D gene: TRBD2
CDR3 DNA: TGCGCCAGCAGTCGCCCGGGACTAGCCTACGAGCAGTACTTC
CDR3 protein: CASSRPGLAYEQYF

J gene: TRBJ2-5
clone size: .
V gene: TRBV19
D gene: TRBD2
CDR3 DNA: TGTGCCAGTAGACCCAACTTGGGACTAGCGGCCCAGTACTTC
CDR3 protein: CASRPNLGLAAQYF

J gene: TRBJ2-4
clone size: few
V gene: TRBV29-1
D gene: .
CDR3 DNA: TGCAGCGCTTCGACGGGAGCCAAAAACATTCAGTACTTC
CDR3 protein: CSASTGAKNIQYF

J gene: TRBJ1-1
clone size: .
V gene: TRBV7-8
D gene: .
CDR3 DNA: TGTGCCAGCAGCGTGACAGGTTACATGAACACTGAAGCTTTCTTT
CDR3 protein: CASSVTGYMNTEAFF

J gene: TRBJ2-1
clone size: .
V gene: TRBV7-9
D gene: .
CDR3 DNA: TGTGCCAGCAGCTTTGACAGAGCCATACTTACTCACAATGAGCAGTTCTTC
CDR3 protein: CASSFDRAILTHNEQFF

J gene: TRBJ2-5
clone size: few
V gene: TRBV5-4
D gene: TRBD1
CDR3 DNA: TGTGCCAGCAGCCAAGGACAGGGGCTGCGGGAGACCCAGTACTTC
CDR3 protein: CASSQGQGLRETQYF

J gene: TRBJ1-1
clone size: .
V gene: TRBV29-1
D gene: TRBD1
CDR3 DNA: TGCAGCGTTGTGAGACAGGGGAACACTGAAGCTTTCTTT
CDR3 protein: CSVVRQGNTEAFF

J gene: TRBJ1-3
clone size: .
V gene: TRBV7-3
D gene: TRBD1
CDR3 DNA: TGTGCCAGCAGCCAGGGACAGCCACCTCACACCATATATTTT
CDR3 protein: CASSQGQPPHTIYF

J gene: TRBJ2-1
clone size: .
V gene: TRBV5-1
D gene: TRBD1
CDR3 DNA: TGCGCCAGCAGCCAGGGACAGGGGACTGTAAATGAGCAGTTCTTC
CDR3 protein: CASSQGQGTVNEQFF

J gene: TRBJ1-1
clone size: few
V gene: TRBV29-1
D gene: .
CDR3 DNA: TGCAGCGTTGACAGGGGAAGAACTGAAGCTTTCTTT
CDR3 protein: CSVDRGRTEAFF

J gene: TRBJ2-5
clone size: .
V gene: TRBV5-1
D gene: .
CDR3 DNA: TGCGCCAGCAGCGCGTCTATACGAGAGACCCAGTACTTC
CDR3 protein: CASSASIRETQYF

J gene: TRBJ2-1
clone size: .
V gene: TRBV29-1
D gene: .
CDR3 DNA: TGCAGCGTTGAAGCCGGGAGTAAGTCCTACAATGAGCAGTTCTTC
CDR3 protein: CSVEAGSKSYNEQFF

J gene: TRBJ1-1
clone size: few
V gene: TRBV21-1
D gene: .
CDR3 DNA: TGTGCCAGCATCACAGCTTCACGCAGGGGAACTGAAGCTTTCTTT
CDR3 protein: CASITASRRGTEAFF

J gene: TRBJ2-1
clone size: .
V gene: TRBV2
D gene: TRBD2
CDR3 DNA: TGTGCCAGCAGTCGGGCTAGCGGGAGTGGTGAGCAGTTCTTC
CDR3 protein: CASSRASGSGEQFF

J gene: TRBJ2-4
clone size: once
V gene: TRBV5-4
D gene: TRBD1
CDR3 DNA: TGTGCCAGCAGCGTACAGGGGATCAAAAACATTCAGTACTTC
CDR3 protein: CASSVQGIKNIQYF

J gene: TRBJ2-1
clone size: .
V gene: TRBV18
D gene: .
CDR3 DNA: TGTGCCAGCACCGGCGGGGTGAGGGATGAGCAGTTCTTC
CDR3 protein: CASTGGVRDEQFF

J gene: TRBJ1-1
clone size: few
V gene: TRBV28
D gene: .
CDR3 DNA: TGTGCCAGCAGTTTATTATCAGGGTCCGAAGCTTTCTTT
CDR3 protein: CASSLLSGSEAFF

J gene: TRBJ2-4
clone size: few
V gene: TRBV7-9
D gene: TRBD2
CDR3 DNA: TGTGCCAGCAGCTCGGGACTAGGTACCGACATTCAGTACTTC
CDR3 protein: CASSSGLGTDIQYF

J gene: TRBJ2-2
clone size: .
V gene: TRBV5-1
D gene: TRBD2
CDR3 DNA: TGCGCCAGCAGTCTGCTGGTAGCGGGAGGCTCCGGGGAGCTGTTTTTT
CDR3 protein: CASSLLVAGGSGELFF

J gene: TRBJ1-1
clone size: .
V gene: TRBV7-2
D gene: TRBD1
CDR3 DNA: TGTGCCAGCAGCCCCGACAGGGGGCAGCGCACTGAAGCTTTCTTT
CDR3 protein: CASSPDRGQRTEAFF

J gene: TRBJ2-3
clone size: .
V gene: TRBV9
D gene: .
CDR3 DNA: TGTGCCAGCAGCGCGGACATCACAGATACGCAGTATTTT
CDR3 protein: CASSADITDTQYF

J gene: TRBJ1-2
clone size: once
V gene: TRBV18
D gene: TRBD1
CDR3 DNA: TGTGCCAGCTCACTGGACAGGTCCTACTATGGCTACACCTTC
CDR3 protein: CASSLDRSYYGYTF

J gene: TRBJ2-1
clone size: few
V gene: TRBV27
D gene: .
CDR3 DNA: TGTGCCAGCAGTTTATCGTTGGCGGGGTACAATGAGCAGTTCTTC
CDR3 protein: CASSLSLAGYNEQFF

J gene: TRBJ2-3
clone size: medium-sized
V gene: TRBV23-1
D gene: TRBD2
CDR3 DNA: TGCGCCAGCAGTCTCAAGACGACTAGCGGGAGGTGGTCAGATACGCAGTATTTT
CDR3 protein: CASSLKTTSGRWSDTQYF

J gene: TRBJ2-7
clone size: .
V gene: TRBV6-1
D gene: TRBD1
CDR3 DNA: TGTGCCAGCAGTGAACAGGGGGTCTCCTACGAGCAGTACTTC
CDR3 protein: CASSEQGVSYEQYF

J gene: TRBJ1-1
clone size: few
V gene: TRBV2
D gene: .
CDR3 DNA: TGTGCCAGCAGAGAGACAACTCCAGGTGAAGCTTTCTTT
CDR3 protein: CASRETTPGEAFF